Many counts were recorded for the clone carrying this T cell receptor (beta chain). Its target is not known. Time point given: longitudinal time-point 2. The unsorted libraries were generated from a total of 2 million PBMCs, which had been stored in RNAlater at -80 C. The sample originates from a study of neurological immune-mediated disorders. General observations from the study: The expanded clones of different subjects shared no CDR3 amino acid sequences (suggesting private repertoires in all groups).

The germline V gene encodes CDR1 SNHLY and CDR2 FYNNEI. The V end lost 8 bases, the J end lost 10 bases, and 18 bases lay between the germline ends. The CDR3 runs 14 residues. The team produced cDNA through 5'RACE using 10-nucleotide random UMIs. The authors obtained over 180 million TCR-beta sequences from 15-18 subjects per sequencing run. TCRdb re-called the 5' RACE reads through MiXCR, storing one row per CDR3 protein. The repertoire holds roughly 98,000 distinct CDR3 sequences, with around 13% as singletons. This chain uses TRBV2 with TRBJ1-6; no clear D. Sequences were obtained from PBMCs. This receptor was identified in a female donor with HTLV-1-associated myelopathy (HAM/TSP). The CDR3 sequence is CASGAHLGESPLHF. Written as DNA, the CDR3 is TGTGCCAGCGGCGCCCACCTCGGGGAGTCACCCCTCCACTTT.